This T cell receptor beta chain was identified during a study of T cells in Graves' hyperthyroidism and ophthalmopathy. As concerns this clonotype: Antigen unknown.

Exclusion criteria comprised uncontrolled infection, other autoimmune disease, pregnancy or lactation. Clinical symptoms, serum thyroxine, TRAb, thyroid ultrasound and orbital computed tomography established diagnosis. Study-wide findings and caveats: Blood also held most thyroid clonotypes expanded beyond 0.001. From stable hyperthyroidism, ophthalmopathy was separated by a 13 V-J model.

Researchers took RNA transcripts and amplified the TCR beta CDR3 regions from them. The HTBI set primed first-round TCR CDR3 RT-PCR. A single record per CDR3 protein comes from TCRdb applying MiXCR to the multiplex PCR reads. The sample holds fewer than 450,000 distinct CDR3 sequences, about 18% seen once. This CDR3 is built from 12 residues. V gave up 7 bases and J gave up 8 bases; unmatched junction bases: 9. Looked up from germline, CDR1 is SQVTM and CDR2 is ANQGSEA. V gene TRBV29-1 combines with J gene TRBJ1-2, with 8 bases fitting TRBD1. The sequenced sample was blood. This clonotype was obtained from a man younger than 35 with Graves' ophthalmopathy. CDR3 protein: CSDAGTGFGYTF. CDR3 bases: TGCAGCGATGCAGGGACAGGTTTCGGCTACACCTTC.